The 25 T cell receptor beta chains presented below share a single source sample, sequenced in a study of shared clonotypes between healthy human individuals. The repertoire was sequenced with immunoSEQ multiplex PCR; TCRdb's copy has only in-frame clones and lacks some. The sample lists about 2.1 million clones, approximately 92% occurring once. Naive CD8 cells comprised CD45RO-negative, CCR7-positively selected cells, excluding terminally differentiated effector memory CD45RA+ cells. The sample consisted of naive CD8+ T cells from PBMCs. These receptors were taken from a man younger than 35 in good health. Some clones in this sample may be carry-over from other donors' samples.

J is TRBJ2-7 and V is TRBV19; 11 nucleotides match TRBD1. V lost 2 bases and J lost 5; bases outside the gene matches: 8. Per the germline V gene, CDR1 is LNHDA and CDR2 is SQIVND (reference sequence). This CDR3 is built from 16 residues. CDR3 loop: CASSISRTGGIDEQYF. DNA for the CDR3: TGTGCCAGTAGTATATCCCGGACAGGGGGCATCGACGAGCAGTACTTC.

V gene TRBV7-2 combines with J gene TRBJ1-2; 8 nucleotides align to TRBD1. V shed 4 bases and J 9 bases; nucleotides not matched to a gene: 22. Germline CDR1 SGHTA, CDR2 FQGNSA. The CDR3 runs 18 residues. For the CDR3, the DNA is TGTGCCAGCAGCTCCGACGACAGGGGCCACCAGGGGGGTTATCGCTACACCTTC. This codes for CASSSDDRGHQGGYRYTF.

This sequence joins TRBV19 and TRBJ2-7, with 8 bases fitting TRBD1. The CDR3 sequence is 15 residues long. The V and J ends lost 2 bases and 5 bases, in that order; junction bases with no gene match: 8. The germline CDR1 and CDR2 sequences are LNHDA and SQIVND (reference sequence). DNA for the CDR3: TGTGCCAGTAGTATATTGTCAGGGGGCGTGGACGAGCAGTACTTC. Translated, it gives CASSILSGGVDEQYF. Looking up the rest from reference TRBV19 and TRBJ2-7 gives the full variable domain: DGGITQSPKYLFRKEGQNVTLSCEQNLNHDAMYWYRQDPGQGLRLIYYSQIVNDFQKGDIAEGYSVSREKKESFPLTVTSAQKNPTAFYLCASSILSGGVDEQYFGPGTRLTVT.

This clone was found once. The gene calls are TRBV28 and TRBJ2-3; 7 bases are a match to TRBD1. The length of the CDR3 is 18 residues. The germline V gene encodes CDR1 MDHEN and CDR2 SYDVKM. V dropped 2 bases and J dropped 2; count of bases not matched to a gene: 13. Written as DNA, the CDR3 is TGTGCCAGCAGTTTAGAAACAGGGGAAGGCTTTAACACAGATACGCAGTATTTT. This gives the protein CASSLETGEGFNTDTQYF. Full variable domain (outside the CDR3, taken from reference TRBV28 and TRBJ2-3): DVKVTQSSRYLVKRTGEKVFLECVQDMDHENMFWYRQDPGLGLRLIYFSYDVKMKEKGDIPEGYSVSREKKERFSLILESASTNQTSMYLCASSLETGEGFNTDTQYFGPGTRLTVL.

The chain carries TRBV5-3 and TRBJ2-7; D may be TRBD1 or TRBD2 (5 bases each). TRBV5-3 is marked as an open reading frame, function uncertain. V gave up 4 bases and J gave up 6 bases, with 11 bases separating them. The CDR3 runs to 12 residues. In DNA, the CDR3 is TGTGCCAGAAGCCCTCTGGGGACCGAGCAGTACTTC. Its translation: CARSPLGTEQYF.

The chain employs TRBV4-1 and TRBJ1-5; maybe TRBD1 (6 bases). Per the germline V gene, CDR1 is MGHRA and CDR2 is YSYEKL. The CDR3 totals 14 residues. Trimming shortened V by 3 bases and J by 5 bases, and 11 bases separated the two germline ends. CDR3 region: CASSHRHRDQPQHF. The DNA of the CDR3 is TGCGCCAGCAGCCATAGGCACAGGGATCAGCCCCAGCATTTT.

The genes are TRBV5-4 and TRBJ2-7; D is ambiguous. CDR1 and CDR2 (germline): SGHNT, YYREEE (reference sequence). The CDR3 sequence is 14 residues long. V was clipped by 2 bases and J by 2 bases, with 11 bases between them. The CDR3 DNA reads TGTGCCAGCAGCTTCGCGGACGGAGCCTACGAGCAGTACTTC. Protein product: CASSFADGAYEQYF.

The chain couples TRBV29-1 to TRBJ2-1; TRBD2 matches 13 bases. This CDR3 has 14 residues. Losses at the gene ends were 8 bases for V and 13 bases for J; bases not matched to a gene: 14. CDR1 and CDR2 from the germline V gene are SQVTM and ANQGSEA. CDR3 in amino acids: CSTTGLAGLFNQFF. The CDR3 nucleotides read TGCAGCACCACGGGACTAGCGGGACTATTTAACCAGTTCTTC.

The chain links TRBV7-9 to TRBJ2-5; D may be TRBD1 (5 bases). V was trimmed by 5 bases and J by 5 bases, leaving 12 bases between them. This CDR3 comprises 13 residues. Germline assignment: CDR1 SEHNR and CDR2 FQNEAQ (reference sequence). The CDR3 region is CASSKMGLETQYF. For the CDR3, the DNA is TGTGCCAGCAGCAAGATGGGGCTGGAGACCCAGTACTTC.

The chain couples TRBV4-1 to TRBJ2-4; 11 positions match TRBD2. V trimming: 1 base; J trimming: 9 bases; junction bases outside the gene matches: 8. CDR1 is MGHRA, CDR2 YSYEKL, per germline. This CDR3 comprises 16 residues. The CDR3 coding sequence is TGCGCCAGCAGCCAAGGATCCGGGACTAGCGGCGTCATTCAGTACTTC. It specifies CASSQGSGTSGVIQYF.

V gene TRBV10-3 combines with J gene TRBJ1-2, with D perhaps matching TRBD1 (5 bases). CDR1 is ENHRY, CDR2 SYGVKD, per germline. V lost 0 bases and J 4 bases, leaving 6 bases between the germline ends. The CDR3 runs 13 residues. CDR3: CAISESQGYGYTF. CDR3 nucleotides: TGTGCCATCAGTGAGTCCCAGGGCTATGGCTACACCTTC.

This clone was seen just once. The chain combines TRBV28 with TRBJ2-6, with 10 bases matching TRBD1. The ends lost 5 bases at V and 0 bases at J; junction bases unmatched: 16. Germline loops: CDR1 MDHEN, CDR2 SYDVKM. The CDR3 sequence is 21 residues long. CDR3 loop: CASSPRFFGTGVTSGANVLTF. As DNA, the CDR3 is TGTGCCAGCAGTCCCCGTTTTTTCGGGACAGGGGTGACCTCTGGGGCCAACGTCCTGACTTTC.

This clone was detected once. This sample also contains other DNA sequences that code for the same CDR3. The chain combines TRBV9 with TRBJ1-1; D uncertain. V was trimmed by 0 bases and J by 3 bases, leaving 9 bases between them. The CDR3 consists of 14 residues. The V gene's germline CDR1 is SGDLS and CDR2 YYNGEE. Here the CDR3 reads CASSVGGGYTEAFF. The CDR3 DNA reads as TGTGCCAGCAGCGTAGGGGGAGGGTACACTGAAGCTTTCTTT. Full variable domain (remainder filled in from reference TRBV9 and TRBJ1-1): DSGVTQTPKHLITATGQRVTLRCSPRSGDLSVYWYQQSLDQGLQFLIQYYNGEERAKGNILERFSAQQFPDLHSELNLSSLELGDSALYFCASSVGGGYTEAFFGQGTRLTVV.

This clone was seen once. The chain employs TRBV7-2 and TRBJ1-2; no clear D. This CDR3 is 14 amino acids long. V was shortened by 1 base and J by 8 bases, with 14 bases between the two germline ends. Germline CDR1 reads SGHTA; CDR2 reads FQGNSA. DNA of the CDR3: TGTGCCAGCAGCTTAGTTGGCATGGCCCTGGGCTACACCTTC. Translation: CASSLVGMALGYTF.

This chain connects TRBV28 to TRBJ2-5; perhaps TRBD2 as D (5 bases). The CDR3 is 14 residues long. The V gene's germline CDR1 is MDHEN and CDR2 SYDVKM. The V and J ends lost 4 bases and 7 bases respectively, with 16 bases between them. The CDR3 DNA reads TGTGCCAGCAGTTATAAGGAGTCCCGGGGGACCCAGTACTTC. Its translation is CASSYKESRGTQYF.

This chain connects TRBV27 to TRBJ2-7; 11 bases agree with TRBD2. The germline gives CDR1 MNHEY, CDR2 SMNVEV (reference sequence). Trimming removed 2 bases from V and 2 bases from J; junction bases left unmatched: 8. This CDR3 contains 17 residues. The CDR3 DNA reads as TGTGCCAGCAGTTTAACTAGCGGGAGTCCCCTCCCCTACGAGCAGTACTTC. It codes for CASSLTSGSPLPYEQYF.

Written as DNA, the CDR3 is TGTGCCAGCAGCTTAGAGGAGGGGTCGGGCTACGAGCAGTACTTC. Amino acid sequence: CASSLEEGSGYEQYF. V usage is TRBV7-6 and J usage is TRBJ2-7; D is perhaps TRBD2 (6 bases). The V gene lost 1 base and the J gene lost 3 bases, with 13 bases spanning the gap. This CDR3 is 15 amino acids long. Germline V lookup: CDR1 SGHVS, CDR2 FNYEAQ.

The chain has TRBV27 and TRBJ1-5, with 8 bases aligning to TRBD1. J gave up 0 bases and V 3 bases, and 1 base lay outside the gene matches. CDR3 length: 15 residues. From germline, CDR1 is MNHEY and CDR2 SMNVEV (reference sequence). The CDR3 DNA sequence: TGTGCCAGCAGTTTCGACAGGGGTAGCAATCAGCCCCAGCATTTT. It encodes CASSFDRGSNQPQHF.

The chain uses TRBV7-3 and TRBJ1-1; D is undetermined. Trimming took off 0 bases at V and 4 bases at J, with 12 bases between the two ends. Germline CDR1 reads SGHTA; CDR2 reads FQGTGA. The CDR3 has 15 amino acids. For the CDR3, the DNA is TGTGCCAGCAGCTTAACGGGCCCGCCAAGCACTGAAGCTTTCTTT. It translates to CASSLTGPPSTEAFF. The entire variable domain, with the rest obtained from reference TRBV7-3 and TRBJ1-1, is as follows: GAGVSQTPSNKVTEKGKYVELRCDPISGHTALYWYRQSLGQGPEFLIYFQGTGAADDSGLPNDRFFAVRPEGSVSTLKIQRTERGDSAVYLCASSLTGPPSTEAFFGQGTRLTVV.

This clone was observed once. V usage is TRBV7-9 and J usage is TRBJ2-1; no definite D call. Looked up from germline, CDR1 is SEHNR and CDR2 is FQNEAQ (reference sequence). The CDR3 has 12 residues. Between the trimmed V and J ends, which lost 3 bases and 2 bases, there was a span of 2 bases. The CDR3 reads CASSFTYNEQFF. Written as DNA, the CDR3 is TGTGCCAGCAGCTTCACCTACAATGAGCAGTTCTTC.

The chain links TRBV5-1 to TRBJ1-1, with a possible D match to TRBD1 (5 bases). The V and J ends lost 2 bases and 0 bases respectively, with 11 bases between them. The CDR3 length is 15 residues. Germline values: CDR1 SGHRS, CDR2 YFSETQ. CDR3 sequence: CASSFTGTMNTEAFF. CDR3 bases: TGCGCCAGCAGCTTCACAGGTACTATGAACACTGAAGCTTTCTTT.

This chain joins TRBV11-2 and TRBJ1-2; D possibly corresponds to TRBD1 (5 bases). Germline loops: CDR1 SGHAT, CDR2 FQNNGV. CDR3 length: 15 residues. Trimming shortened V by 4 bases and J by 3 bases, and 15 bases separated the two germline ends. The CDR3 here is CASSSSAGPHYGYTF. The CDR3 DNA sequence: TGTGCCAGCAGCTCTAGCGCGGGACCACACTATGGCTACACCTTC.

The J gene is TRBJ2-5, the V gene TRBV7-6, with 7 bases aligning to TRBD1. Per germline, CDR1 SGHVS and CDR2 FNYEAQ. CDR3 length: 15 amino acids. V lost 5 bases, J lost 4 bases, and 10 bases stayed unmatched. This CDR3 reads CASSVYRGRGETQYF. The CDR3 region has the DNA TGTGCCAGCAGCGTATACAGGGGACGGGGAGAGACCCAGTACTTC.

The chain joins TRBV29-1 to TRBJ1-1; D unclear. The germline V gene has CDR1 SQVTM and CDR2 ANQGSEA. The ends were cut back, 3 bases at V and 0 bases at J, with 11 bases in the middle. This CDR3 is 14 amino acids long. CDR3 region: CSVDWSELNTEAFF. The CDR3 DNA sequence: TGCAGCGTTGATTGGTCGGAGCTGAACACTGAAGCTTTCTTT.

For this clone: At one end the junction does not follow the germline gene, possibly because of a read error. The chain uses TRBV11-2 and TRBJ2-7; 9 bases agree with TRBD1. This CDR3 is 14 amino acids long. The germline CDR1 and CDR2 sequences are SGHAT and FQNNGV. CDR3 protein: CASSNSRWGGDRDF. The CDR3, as DNA: TGTGCCAGCAGCAACTCACGCTGGGGAGGGGACAGGGACTTC.